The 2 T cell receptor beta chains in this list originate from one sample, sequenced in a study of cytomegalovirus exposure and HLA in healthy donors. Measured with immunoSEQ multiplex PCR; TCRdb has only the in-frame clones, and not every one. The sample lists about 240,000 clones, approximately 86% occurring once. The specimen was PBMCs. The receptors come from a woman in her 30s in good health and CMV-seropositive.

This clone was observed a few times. The CDR3: CASSPLVGDTYEQYF. CDR3 sequence (DNA): TGTGCCAGCTCACCACTTGTGGGGGACACCTACGAGCAGTACTTC. The chain has TRBV18 and TRBJ2-7; perhaps TRBD1 as D (6 bases). CDR3 length: 15 residues. Germline CDR1 reads KGHSH; CDR2 reads LQKENI. With 1 base removed from V and 2 bases from J, the gap between germline ends came to 12 bases.

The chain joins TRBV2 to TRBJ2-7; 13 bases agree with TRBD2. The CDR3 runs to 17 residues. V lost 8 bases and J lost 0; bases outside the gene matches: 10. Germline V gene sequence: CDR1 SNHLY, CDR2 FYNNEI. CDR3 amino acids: CASFFRTSGGSSYEQYF. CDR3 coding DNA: TGTGCCAGCTTTTTCAGGACTAGCGGGGGAAGCTCCTACGAGCAGTACTTC.